This T cell receptor (beta chain) stems from a study of identical twins listed by TCRdb under 2016. In the study overall: To test whether fetal clonotypes persist, this study deep-sequenced TCR alpha and beta repertoires from monozygotic twins, from unrelated adults of various ages, and from cord blood. To rule out contamination, replicate twin experiments were performed at different times with different library preparation protocols.

The receptor library was made with 5' RACE. The sequencer listed for this sample is Illumina HiSeq 2000. A universal primer binding site was introduced by template switching, and a unique molecular identifier was present in the final cDNA, enabling accurate counting of TCR cDNA molecules. Specific primers in the conserved constant-segment region were used to synthesize first-strand cDNA for TCR alpha and beta chains. To control for contamination, every cDNA library carried two barcodes: a SMART-Mk sample barcode plus Illumina barcodes. Two successive PCR steps introduced TruSeq adapter sequences along with Illumina sample barcodes. TCR alpha and beta cDNA libraries were sequenced on the Illumina HiSeq platform with custom primers. Per the source publication's procedure: Raw reads were processed with MiGEC to extract unique molecular identifiers, and MiXCR was used to determine CDR3 positions. For each individual, recombination models were inferred using an EM algorithm with the repgenHMM and IGoR tools. The tcR package in R was used for shared clonotype analysis, with sharing normalized by the product of cloneset sizes. To study raw recombination free of thymic and clonal selection effects, out-of-frame nonproductive sequences were analyzed. The public reads were reprocessed in TCRdb via fastp at Q25 and MiXCR, keeping in-frame beta chains. Identical CDR3 proteins give one entry, which carries the most common genes and DNA. The V and J calls and clone size are TCRdb's, not the authors'. The sample yields around 670,000 distinct CDR3 sequences; 6% to 6.5% were counted once. 1.5% to 2% of the sample rests with the top ten.

Only healthy Caucasian donors were included. Three unrelated non-twin adults were additionally sequenced: a male aged 18 to 30, a male aged 50 to 60 and a female aged 50 to 60. Miltenyi CD45RO+ enrichment and human naive T-cell isolation kits were used to isolate memory (CD45RO+) and naive T cells from PBMC. This clonotype has ten or more counts. The specificity of this receptor is unknown. There are no base qualities to consult, and no much larger clone falls within one base. On the study overall, not on this receptor specifically: A weaker excess of twin sharing was found in beta out-of-frame sequences because the signal-to-noise ratio was lowered by fewer shared sequences. Compared with coincidental sharing between unrelated individuals, out-of-frame TCR alpha sequences shared between twins showed an excess of sequences with low generation probability. Recombination models systematically underestimated out-of-frame TCR alpha sharing in monozygotic twins but agreed with sharing between unrelated individuals. Invariant T cells such as MAIT and iNKT could partly confound zero-insertion analyses, though diverse VJ usage argued against this for most clonotypes. Fewer insertions were carried by abundant cord blood beta clonotypes, a similar but weaker trend appeared in young adult naive repertoires, and no such trend appeared in memory repertoires. Conclusions relied on cross-sectional statistical analysis, since the same donors could not be followed over many years.

The CDR3 runs 14 residues from the cysteine to the phenylalanine. Only the CDR3 DNA is retained, 42 bases long and in frame from the first base. The trim is 0 bases for V and 15 bases for J, with a gap of 18 bases between the germline ends. According to the germline V gene (reference sequence), CDR1 reads LNHNV and CDR2 reads YYDKDF. The sample was naive T cells sorted from blood. The cell subset or site label corresponds to: cells isolated with a human naive T-cell isolation kit. The rearrangement joined TRBV15 to TRBJ1-5; D gene: possibly TRBD1, on 5 matching bases. The TCR comes from a man between 18 and 35 years old in good health. Read as DNA, the sequence is TGTGCCACCAGCAGAGATCGGGGCAGGAACGAGTTGCATTTT. Translated, it gives CATSRDRGRNELHF.